This T cell receptor beta chain was documented in a study of T cells of healthy individuals. This clonotype has just a few counts. Trimming cost V 1 base and J 7 bases, with 20 bases left between them. Germline CDR1 reads MNHNS; CDR2 reads SASEGT. The CDR3 extends over 18 amino acids. TCRdb redid the calling of the 5' RACE reads with MiXCR, one entry per CDR3 protein. The sample includes about 53,000 distinct CDR3 sequences, approximately 15% of them seen just once. The rearrangement uses TRBV6-1 and TRBJ1-6; TRBD1 is a possible D gene (5 bases). The receptor comes from a human donor in good health. CDR3 sequence: CASSEGLGQIPGNSPLHF. For the CDR3, the DNA is TGTGCCAGCAGTGAAGGTCTCGGACAAATTCCGGGAAATTCACCCCTCCACTTT.